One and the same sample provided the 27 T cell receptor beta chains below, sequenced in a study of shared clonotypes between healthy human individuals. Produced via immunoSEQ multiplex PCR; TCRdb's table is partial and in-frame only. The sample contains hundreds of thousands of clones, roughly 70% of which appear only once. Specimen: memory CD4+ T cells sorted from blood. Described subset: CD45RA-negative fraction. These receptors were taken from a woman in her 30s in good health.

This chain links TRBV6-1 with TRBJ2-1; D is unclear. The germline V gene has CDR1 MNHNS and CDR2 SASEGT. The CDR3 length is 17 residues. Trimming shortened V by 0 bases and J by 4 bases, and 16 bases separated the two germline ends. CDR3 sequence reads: CASSEASYSSAYNEQFF. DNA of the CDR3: TGTGCCAGCAGTGAAGCGTCTTATAGTTCCGCGTACAATGAGCAGTTCTTC.

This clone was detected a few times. The CDR3 DNA reads TGTGCCAGCACGGGTCACGCGAACACCGGGGAGCTGTTTTTT. As protein: CASTGHANTGELFF. The J gene is TRBJ2-2, the V gene TRBV11-2; D gene ambiguous. This CDR3 is built from 14 residues. V was cut by 7 bases and J by 0 bases, with 9 bases left in between. CDR1 is SGHAT, CDR2 FQNNGV, per germline.

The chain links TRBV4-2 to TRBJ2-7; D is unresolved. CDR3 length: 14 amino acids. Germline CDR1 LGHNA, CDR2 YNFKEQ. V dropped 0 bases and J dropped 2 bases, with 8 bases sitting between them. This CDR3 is CASSQEIGPYEQYF. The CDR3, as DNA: TGTGCCAGCAGCCAAGAAATAGGGCCCTACGAGCAGTACTTC.

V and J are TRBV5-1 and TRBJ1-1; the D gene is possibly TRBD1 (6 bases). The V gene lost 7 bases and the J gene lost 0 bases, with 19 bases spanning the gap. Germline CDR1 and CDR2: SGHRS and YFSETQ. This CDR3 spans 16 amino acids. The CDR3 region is CASELGGRNLNTEAFF. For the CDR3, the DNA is TGCGCCAGCGAGCTGGGGGGGCGGAACTTGAACACTGAAGCTTTCTTT.

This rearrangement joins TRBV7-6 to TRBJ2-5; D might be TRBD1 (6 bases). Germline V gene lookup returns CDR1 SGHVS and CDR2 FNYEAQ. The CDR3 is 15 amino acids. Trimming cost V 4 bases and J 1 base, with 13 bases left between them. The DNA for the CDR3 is TGTGCCAGCAGCTCCCAACCGGACAGCCAAGAGACCCAGTACTTC. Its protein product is CASSSQPDSQETQYF.

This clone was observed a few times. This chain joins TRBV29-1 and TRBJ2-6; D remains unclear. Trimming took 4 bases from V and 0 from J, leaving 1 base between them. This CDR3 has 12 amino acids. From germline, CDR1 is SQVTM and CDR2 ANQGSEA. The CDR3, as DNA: TGCAGCGTTGTCTCTGGGGCCAACGTCCTGACTTTC. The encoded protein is CSVVSGANVLTF.

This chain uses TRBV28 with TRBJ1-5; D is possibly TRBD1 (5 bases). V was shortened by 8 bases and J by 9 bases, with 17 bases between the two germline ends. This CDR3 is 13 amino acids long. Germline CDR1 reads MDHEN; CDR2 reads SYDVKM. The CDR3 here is CASFRGTVGPQHF. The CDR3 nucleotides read TGTGCCAGCTTCCGTGGGACCGTCGGGCCCCAGCATTTT. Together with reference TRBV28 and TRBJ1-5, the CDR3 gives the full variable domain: DVKVTQSSRYLVKRTGEKVFLECVQDMDHENMFWYRQDPGLGLRLIYFSYDVKMKEKGDIPEGYSVSREKKERFSLILESASTNQTSMYLCASFRGTVGPQHFGDGTRLSIL.

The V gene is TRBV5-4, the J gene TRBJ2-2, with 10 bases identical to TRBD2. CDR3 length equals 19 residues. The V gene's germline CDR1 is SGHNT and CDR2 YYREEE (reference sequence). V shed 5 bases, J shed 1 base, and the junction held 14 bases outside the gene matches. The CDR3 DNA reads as TGTGCCAGCAGTTTTGGGGGTACTAGCGGGACTGGGAACACCGGGGAGCTGTTTTTT. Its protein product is CASSFGGTSGTGNTGELFF.

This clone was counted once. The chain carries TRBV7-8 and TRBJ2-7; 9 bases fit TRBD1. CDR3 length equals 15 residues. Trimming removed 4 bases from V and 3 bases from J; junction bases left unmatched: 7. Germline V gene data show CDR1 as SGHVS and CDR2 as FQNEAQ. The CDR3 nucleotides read TGTGCCAGCAGCTCCCCCGACAGGGGGGGCTACGAGCAGTACTTC. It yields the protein CASSSPDRGGYEQYF.

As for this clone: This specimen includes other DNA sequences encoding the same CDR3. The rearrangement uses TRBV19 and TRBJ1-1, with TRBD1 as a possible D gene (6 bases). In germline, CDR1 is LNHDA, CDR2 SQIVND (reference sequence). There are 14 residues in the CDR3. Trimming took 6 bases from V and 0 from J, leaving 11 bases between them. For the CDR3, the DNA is TGTGCCAGTAGAGAGCACAGGGTGAACACTGAAGCTTTCTTT. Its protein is CASREHRVNTEAFF.

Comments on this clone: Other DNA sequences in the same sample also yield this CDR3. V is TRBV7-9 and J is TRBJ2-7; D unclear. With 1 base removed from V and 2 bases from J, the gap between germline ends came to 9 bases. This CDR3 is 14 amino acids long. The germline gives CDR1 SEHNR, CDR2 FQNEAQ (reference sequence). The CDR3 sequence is CASSLGSGTYEQYF. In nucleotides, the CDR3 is TGTGCCAGCAGCTTAGGGAGTGGTACCTACGAGCAGTACTTC.

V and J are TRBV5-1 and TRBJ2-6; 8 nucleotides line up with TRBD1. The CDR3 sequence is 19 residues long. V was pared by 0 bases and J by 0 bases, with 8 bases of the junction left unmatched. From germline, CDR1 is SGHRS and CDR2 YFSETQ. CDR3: CASSLAPTGANSGANVLTF. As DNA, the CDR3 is TGCGCCAGCAGCTTGGCCCCGACAGGGGCGAACTCTGGGGCCAACGTCCTGACTTTC.

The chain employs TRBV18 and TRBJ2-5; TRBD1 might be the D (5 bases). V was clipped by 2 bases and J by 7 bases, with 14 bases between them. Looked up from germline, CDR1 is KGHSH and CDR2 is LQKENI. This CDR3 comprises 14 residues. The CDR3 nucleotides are TGTGCCAGCTCACCAAAAACAGGCGAATGGACCCAGTACTTC. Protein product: CASSPKTGEWTQYF.

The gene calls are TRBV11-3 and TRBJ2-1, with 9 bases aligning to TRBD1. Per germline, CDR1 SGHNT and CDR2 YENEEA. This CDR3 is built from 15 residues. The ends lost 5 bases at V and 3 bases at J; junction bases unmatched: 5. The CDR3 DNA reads TGTGCCAGCAGCCGAGACAGGGGGGTCTACAATGAGCAGTTCTTC. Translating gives CASSRDRGVYNEQFF.

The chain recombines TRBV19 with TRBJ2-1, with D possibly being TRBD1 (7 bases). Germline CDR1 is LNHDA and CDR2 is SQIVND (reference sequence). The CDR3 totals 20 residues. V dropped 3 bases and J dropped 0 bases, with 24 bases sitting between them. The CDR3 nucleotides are TGTGCCAGTAGTATCTTAGCGGCAGGGGGATTTCCTAGCTCCTACAATGAGCAGTTCTTC. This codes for CASSILAAGGFPSSYNEQFF.

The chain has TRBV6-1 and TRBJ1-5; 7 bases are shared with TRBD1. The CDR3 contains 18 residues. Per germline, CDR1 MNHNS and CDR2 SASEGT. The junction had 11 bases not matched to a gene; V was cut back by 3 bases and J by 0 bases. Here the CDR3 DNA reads TGTGCCAGCAGTGATGAGACAGGGCACCCTTATAGCAATCAGCCCCAGCATTTT. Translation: CASSDETGHPYSNQPQHF.

CDR3 DNA sequence: TGCGCCAGCAGCCCAGGTAGCGGAGGAACCTACAATGAGCAGTTCTTC. This translates into CASSPGSGGTYNEQFF. The gene calls are TRBV5-1 and TRBJ2-1; D perhaps matches TRBD2 (6 bases). Germline V gene sequence: CDR1 SGHRS, CDR2 YFSETQ. CDR3 size: 16 residues. V shed 4 bases and J shed 2 bases, with 16 bases lying between them.

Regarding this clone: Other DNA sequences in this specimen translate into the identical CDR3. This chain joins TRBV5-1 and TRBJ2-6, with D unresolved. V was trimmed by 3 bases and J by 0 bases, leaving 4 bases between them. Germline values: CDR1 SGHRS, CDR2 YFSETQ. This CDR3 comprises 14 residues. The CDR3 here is CASSSGSGANVLTF. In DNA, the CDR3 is TGCGCCAGCAGCTCCGGCTCTGGGGCCAACGTCCTGACTTTC.

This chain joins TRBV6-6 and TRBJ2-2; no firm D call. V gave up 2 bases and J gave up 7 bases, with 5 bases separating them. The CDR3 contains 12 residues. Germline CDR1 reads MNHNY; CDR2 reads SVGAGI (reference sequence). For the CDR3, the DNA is TGTGCCAGCAGTTACGCCCTCGGGGAGCTGTTTTTT. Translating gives CASSYALGELFF.

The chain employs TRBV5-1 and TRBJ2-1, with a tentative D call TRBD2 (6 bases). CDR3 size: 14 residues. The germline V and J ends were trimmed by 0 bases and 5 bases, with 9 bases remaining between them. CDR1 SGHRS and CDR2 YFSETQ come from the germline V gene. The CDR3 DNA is TGCGCCAGCAGCTTGGCGGCGGGGAACAATGAGCAGTTCTTC. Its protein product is CASSLAAGNNEQFF.

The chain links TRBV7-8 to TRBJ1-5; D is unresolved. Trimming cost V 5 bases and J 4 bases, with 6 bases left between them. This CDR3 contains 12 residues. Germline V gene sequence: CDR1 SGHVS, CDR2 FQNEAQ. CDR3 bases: TGTGCCAGCAGCCCTTATAATCAGCCCCAGCATTTT. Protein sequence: CASSPYNQPQHF.

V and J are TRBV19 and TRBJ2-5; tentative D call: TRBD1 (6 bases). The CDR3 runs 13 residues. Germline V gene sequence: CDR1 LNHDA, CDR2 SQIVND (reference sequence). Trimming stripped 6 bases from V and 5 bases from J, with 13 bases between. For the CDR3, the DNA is TGTGCCAGTAGGGGGGCGCCTGGGGAGACCCAGTACTTC. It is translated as CASRGAPGETQYF.

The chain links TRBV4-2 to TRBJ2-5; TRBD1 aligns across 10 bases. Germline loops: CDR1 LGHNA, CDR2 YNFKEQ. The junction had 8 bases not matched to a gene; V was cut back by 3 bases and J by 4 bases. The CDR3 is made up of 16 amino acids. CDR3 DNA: TGTGCCAGCAGCCATCCCTCAGGACAGGGGGGAGAGACCCAGTACTTC. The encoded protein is CASSHPSGQGGETQYF.

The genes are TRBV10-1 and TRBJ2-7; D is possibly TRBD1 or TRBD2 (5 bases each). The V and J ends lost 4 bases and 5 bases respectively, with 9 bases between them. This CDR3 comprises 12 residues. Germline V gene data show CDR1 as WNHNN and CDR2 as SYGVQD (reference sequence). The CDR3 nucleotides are TGCGCCAGCAGTGGAGGGGATGACGAGCAGTACTTC. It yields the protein CASSGGDDEQYF.

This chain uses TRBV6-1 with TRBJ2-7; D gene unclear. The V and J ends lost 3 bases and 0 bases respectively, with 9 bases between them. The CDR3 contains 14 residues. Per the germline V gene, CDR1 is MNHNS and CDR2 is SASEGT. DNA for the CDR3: TGTGCCAGCAGTGAGGGTAGAAGCTCCTACGAGCAGTACTTC. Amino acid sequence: CASSEGRSSYEQYF.

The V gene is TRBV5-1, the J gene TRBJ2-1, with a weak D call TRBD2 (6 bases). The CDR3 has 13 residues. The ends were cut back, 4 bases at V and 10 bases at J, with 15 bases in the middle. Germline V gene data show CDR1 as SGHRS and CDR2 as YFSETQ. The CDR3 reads CASSLDYAGEQFF. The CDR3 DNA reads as TGCGCCAGCAGCCTGGACTACGCGGGGGAGCAGTTCTTC.

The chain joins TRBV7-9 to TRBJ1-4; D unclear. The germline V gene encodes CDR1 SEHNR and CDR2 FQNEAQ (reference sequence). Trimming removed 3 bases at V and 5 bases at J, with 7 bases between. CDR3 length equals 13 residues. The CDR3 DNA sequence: TGTGCCAGCAGCTTGCCCGGGAATGAAAAACTGTTTTTT. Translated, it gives CASSLPGNEKLFF.